One and the same sample provided the 10 T cell receptor beta chains below, sequenced in a study of shared T cell receptors in the human thymus. Profiling relied on immunoSEQ multiplex PCR, and the TCRdb table lists in-frame clones only, not all of them. Altogether approximately 660,000 clones are present, 85% to 90% being singletons, with the ten largest covering 0.0095% to 0.011%. These data are also associated with another study on human thymus T cells.

The sequencing input was thymocytes. The receptors originated from a boy younger than two with a congenital heart defect.

There are a few counts of this clone. This chain links TRBV19 with TRBJ2-7, with no clear D. CDR1 and CDR2 (germline): LNHDA, SQIVND (reference sequence). The length of the CDR3 is 11 residues. V lost 7 bases to trimming and J lost 5 bases, with 9 bases between them. The CDR3, as DNA: TGTGCCAGTAACGGTGCCGACGAGCAGTACTTC. The encoded protein is CASNGADEQYF.

The chain is built from TRBV29-1 and TRBJ2-7; D gene ambiguous. CDR3 length: 15 residues. V shed 6 bases and J shed 4 bases, with 22 bases lying between them. CDR1 SQVTM and CDR2 ANQGSEA come from the germline V gene. Written as DNA, the CDR3 is TGCAGCGTCCGATCGAGAGCCACCCCACGATACGAGCAGTACTTC. Translating it yields CSVRSRATPRYEQYF.

The chain employs TRBV10-3 and TRBJ2-2, with D maybe TRBD2 (6 bases). With 2 bases removed from V and 0 bases from J, the gap between germline ends came to 13 bases. CDR1 and CDR2 from the germline V gene are ENHRY and SYGVKD. The CDR3 sequence is 17 residues long. In nucleotides, the CDR3 is TGTGCCATCAGTGAGGAGGGAGCGGGCCCGAACACCGGGGAGCTGTTTTTT. Translating gives CAISEEGAGPNTGELFF.

This clone was counted only a few times. This chain joins TRBV15 and TRBJ1-1; D not certain. The CDR3 loop spans 14 amino acids. Germline CDR1 is LNHNV and CDR2 is YYDKDF (reference sequence). The V end was cut by 0 bases, the J end by 4 bases, with 9 bases between. The CDR3, as DNA: TGTGCCACCAGCAGAGAAACAGATAGCACTGAAGCTTTCTTT. This translates into CATSRETDSTEAFF.

This rearrangement joins TRBV23-1 to TRBJ1-1; D perhaps matches TRBD1 (6 bases). TRBV23-1 is an ORF for which the function is uncertain. V lost 4 bases to trimming and J lost 10 bases, with 19 bases between them. This CDR3 region has 14 residues. The CDR3 nucleotides read TGCGCCAGCAGTCCGGGCGACAGGTCCCCCCCAGCTTTCTTT. It encodes CASSPGDRSPPAFF.

The J gene is TRBJ2-3, the V gene TRBV7-2, with 8 bases matching TRBD1. The ends lost 5 bases at V and 3 bases at J; junction bases unmatched: 10. Germline loops: CDR1 SGHTA, CDR2 FQGNSA. The CDR3 extends over 16 amino acids. CDR3 nucleotides: TGTGCCAGCAGCCCCGACAGGGGAGGCGAGACAGATACGCAGTATTTT. It codes for CASSPDRGGETDTQYF.

This clone appeared a single time. The rearrangement uses TRBV11-2 and TRBJ2-7, with 9 bases matching TRBD2. Germline V lookup: CDR1 SGHAT, CDR2 FQNNGV. This CDR3 has 16 amino acids. V lost 5 bases to trimming and J lost 0 bases; unmatched junction nucleotides: 8. This chain's CDR3 is CASSPIAGASSYEQYF. CDR3 coding DNA: TGTGCCAGCAGCCCGATAGCGGGAGCCAGCTCCTACGAGCAGTACTTC.

The CDR3 protein is CASSEKTGETYEQYF. CDR3 sequence (DNA): TGTGCCAGCAGTGAAAAAACGGGGGAGACCTACGAGCAGTACTTC. V and J are TRBV2 and TRBJ2-7, with a tentative D call TRBD2 (6 bases). Per the germline V gene, CDR1 is SNHLY and CDR2 is FYNNEI. V was shortened by 2 bases and J by 2 bases, with 13 bases between the two germline ends. This CDR3 has 15 residues.

The chain is built from TRBV7-9 and TRBJ2-7; tentative D call: TRBD2 (5 bases). CDR3 length: 16 amino acids. Trimming stripped 5 bases from V and 3 bases from J, with 20 bases between. Germline values: CDR1 SEHNR, CDR2 FQNEAQ (reference sequence). The chain's CDR3 is CASSPRAEEGHYEQYF. The DNA of the CDR3 is TGTGCCAGCAGCCCGAGGGCAGAAGAAGGGCACTACGAGCAGTACTTC.

The chain joins TRBV27 to TRBJ2-7, with 9 bases identical to TRBD1. Trimming at V came to 5 bases and at J to 5 bases, leaving 13 bases not matched to a gene. From germline, CDR1 is MNHEY and CDR2 SMNVEV (reference sequence). This CDR3 is 16 amino acids long. The CDR3 nucleotides are TGTGCCAGCAGTCCAGACCTACAGGGGGCGCACGACGAGCAGTACTTC. Translation gives CASSPDLQGAHDEQYF.